These 29 T cell receptor beta chains were sequenced from one sample in a study of blood T cell repertoires in COVID-19. The method was immunoSEQ multiplex PCR; TCRdb's version includes in-frame clones alone and lacks a portion of them. The sample has 20,000 to 30,000 clones, just over 85% seen once. Specimen: peripheral blood. Receptors originate from a man aged 70 or older in a cohort sampled during active COVID-19.

CDR3 in DNA: TGTGCCAGCAGTTTAGAGGGCAGCATATATGGCTACACCTTC. Translated, it gives CASSLEGSIYGYTF. The gene calls are TRBV28 and TRBJ1-2; no clear D. Germline V lookup: CDR1 MDHEN, CDR2 SYDVKM. The germline V and J ends were trimmed by 2 bases and 5 bases, with 12 bases remaining between them. The CDR3 is 14 amino acids.

The J gene is TRBJ2-7, the V gene TRBV28, with 7 nucleotides matching TRBD1. V lost 7 bases, J lost 2 bases, and 5 bases stayed unmatched. The CDR3 is 13 amino acids. Germline CDR1 reads MDHEN; CDR2 reads SYDVKM. The CDR3 spells CASKETGTYEQYF. The CDR3 region has the DNA TGTGCCAGCAAAGAGACAGGGACCTACGAGCAGTACTTC.

V and J are TRBV7-6 and TRBJ2-2; TRBD1 matches 7 bases. V trimming: 3 bases; J trimming: 4 bases; junction bases outside the gene matches: 5. Germline CDR1 and CDR2: SGHVS and FNYEAQ. This CDR3 is 15 amino acids long. CDR3 coding DNA: TGTGCCAGCAGCTTCAACAGGGGTGGCACCGGGGAGCTGTTTTTT. Translating gives CASSFNRGGTGELFF.

The gene calls are TRBV3-1 (or the pseudogene TRBV3-2) and TRBJ1-3, with 7 positions matching TRBD1. CDR1 is LGHDT and CDR2 is YNNKEL in the germline V gene (reference sequence). V lost 3 bases to trimming and J lost 4 bases; unmatched junction nucleotides: 0. This CDR3 is built from 13 residues. CDR3 residues: CASSQGQGNTIYF. The CDR3 coding sequence is TGTGCCAGCAGCCAGGGACAGGGAAACACCATATATTTT.

This clone appeared once. The genes are TRBV5-1 and TRBJ2-7; possible D gene TRBD1, 5 bases. CDR1 SGHRS and CDR2 YFSETQ come from the germline V gene. This CDR3 contains 14 residues. With 0 bases removed from V and 4 bases from J, the gap between germline ends came to 11 bases. As DNA, the CDR3 is TGCGCCAGCAGCTTGGGGCAGGGTGTTTACGAGCAGTACTTC. Protein: CASSLGQGVYEQYF.

CDR3 residues: CASRGGANYGYTF. The CDR3 DNA is TGTGCCAGCAGGGGCGGGGCTAACTATGGCTACACCTTC. The chain carries TRBV7-2 and TRBJ1-2; D unresolved. Trimming removed 6 bases at V and 0 bases at J, with 8 bases between. This CDR3 contains 13 residues. Per germline, CDR1 SGHTA and CDR2 FQGNSA.

V usage is TRBV3-1 (or the pseudogene TRBV3-2) and J usage is TRBJ2-7; TRBD1 aligns across 9 bases. Germline CDR1 is LGHDT and CDR2 is YNNKEL (reference sequence). The CDR3 is 15 amino acids. Losses at the gene ends were 3 bases for V and 4 bases for J; bases not matched to a gene: 7. This CDR3 is CASSHPGQGFYEQYF. In nucleotides, the CDR3 is TGTGCCAGCAGCCATCCGGGACAGGGATTTTACGAGCAGTACTTC.

The chain uses TRBV7-2 and TRBJ1-2; D perhaps matches TRBD1 (5 bases). V was trimmed by 5 bases and J by 1 base, leaving 8 bases between them. CDR3 length: 13 residues. Germline loops: CDR1 SGHTA, CDR2 FQGNSA. The CDR3 nucleotides are TGTGCCAGCAGCCAGGGCATTAACTATGGCTACACCTTC. Translation gives CASSQGINYGYTF.

The genes are TRBV7-3 and TRBJ2-2; a possible D gene is TRBD1 (6 bases). With 5 bases removed from V and 1 base from J, the gap between germline ends came to 11 bases. This CDR3 comprises 15 residues. Germline CDR1 and CDR2: SGHTA and FQGTGA. CDR3 DNA: TGTGCCAGCAGCCCTGACAGGTTGAACACCGGGGAGCTGTTTTTT. Its protein is CASSPDRLNTGELFF.

The chain carries TRBV27 and TRBJ1-1, with a possible D match to TRBD1 (6 bases). This CDR3 is built from 15 residues. Germline lookup yields CDR1 MNHEY and CDR2 SMNVEV (reference sequence). The ends were cut back, 2 bases at V and 5 bases at J, with 15 bases in the middle. The DNA for the CDR3 is TGTGCCAGCAGTTTAGCTACAGGGTCGAGAACTGAAGCTTTCTTT. The encoded protein is CASSLATGSRTEAFF.

The DNA of the CDR3 is TGTGCCAGCAGCTCAAACAGGGGTAGCGATACGCAGTATTTT. This codes for CASSSNRGSDTQYF. The chain has TRBV7-2 and TRBJ2-3; 7 bases align to TRBD1. V gave up 4 bases and J gave up 6 bases; unmatched junction bases: 7. The CDR3 totals 14 residues. Per germline, CDR1 SGHTA and CDR2 FQGNSA.

CDR3 DNA: TGTGCCAGTAGTATTCAACAGGGTCGGAACACCGGGGAGCTGTTTTTT. Translation: CASSIQQGRNTGELFF. This chain connects TRBV19 to TRBJ2-2, with D perhaps TRBD1 (6 bases). Trimming left V 3 bases short and J 1 base short, with 12 bases between. The CDR3 runs 16 residues. The V gene's germline CDR1 is LNHDA and CDR2 SQIVND (reference sequence).

The chain employs TRBV7-8 and TRBJ1-2; perhaps TRBD1 as D (6 bases). CDR3 length: 15 residues. CDR1 is SGHVS, CDR2 FQNEAQ, per germline. The V end lost 8 bases, the J end lost 7 bases, and 23 bases lay between the germline ends. The CDR3 region has the DNA TGTGCCAGCTCTCTTAGGGAAACAGGGAGCTTTGGCTACACCTTC. Translation: CASSLRETGSFGYTF.

This rearrangement joins TRBV4-3 to TRBJ2-1; 8 nucleotides match TRBD2. V lost 0 bases, J lost 0 bases, and 10 bases stayed unmatched. CDR1 and CDR2 from the germline V gene are LGHNA and YSLEER. The CDR3 length is 19 residues. CDR3 region: CASSQDVSSGASSYNEQFF. The CDR3 DNA sequence: TGCGCCAGCAGCCAAGATGTCAGTAGCGGGGCTAGCTCCTACAATGAGCAGTTCTTC.

The J gene is TRBJ1-5, the V gene TRBV18; tentatively, D is TRBD1 (5 bases). Per germline, CDR1 KGHSH and CDR2 LQKENI. This CDR3 has 16 amino acids. V lost 1 base, J lost 4 bases, and 14 bases lay in between. The CDR3 region has the DNA TGTGCCAGCTCACCACAGGGGAACAGGCGGAATCAGCCCCAGCATTTT. Protein product: CASSPQGNRRNQPQHF. The full variable domain, in which reference TRBV18 and TRBJ1-5 provide the parts outside the CDR3, is NAGVMQNPRHLVRRRGQEARLRCSPMKGHSHVYWYRQLPEEGLKFMVYLQKENIIDESGMPKERFSAEFPKEGPSILRIQQVVRGDSAAYFCASSPQGNRRNQPQHFGDGTRLSIL.

The chain has TRBV28 and TRBJ1-2; a weak D match, TRBD1 (6 bases). Germline CDR1 MDHEN, CDR2 SYDVKM. The V gene lost 4 bases and the J gene lost 2 bases, with 8 bases spanning the gap. There are 13 residues in the CDR3. CDR3 sequence (DNA): TGTGCCAGCAGTTCACAGGGAAACTATGGCTACACCTTC. Residues: CASSSQGNYGYTF.

The chain employs TRBV27 and TRBJ1-5; D possibly corresponds to TRBD1 (6 bases). Germline V gene lookup returns CDR1 MNHEY and CDR2 SMNVEV (reference sequence). CDR3 length equals 15 residues. The V end lost 2 bases, the J end lost 0 bases, and 8 bases lay between the germline ends. In DNA, the CDR3 is TGTGCCAGCAGTTTAAGGACAGATAGCAATCAGCCCCAGCATTTT. Protein: CASSLRTDSNQPQHF.

The V and J genes are TRBV2 and TRBJ2-3; the match to TRBD2 covers 11 bases. The V and J ends lost 7 bases and 2 bases, in that order; junction bases with no gene match: 2. Germline lookup yields CDR1 SNHLY and CDR2 FYNNEI. The CDR3 sequence is 14 residues long. The DNA of the CDR3 is TGTGCCAGCAAGGGACTAGCGGTCACAGATACGCAGTATTTT. This codes for CASKGLAVTDTQYF.

The chain recombines TRBV7-9 with TRBJ2-3; the D gene is possibly TRBD1 (6 bases). The germline V and J ends were trimmed by 5 bases and 1 base, with 13 bases remaining between them. This CDR3 spans 15 amino acids. Germline loops: CDR1 SEHNR, CDR2 FQNEAQ (reference sequence). The DNA for the CDR3 is TGTGCCAGCAGCCGACAGGTCGCTGGCACAGATACGCAGTATTTT. It yields the protein CASSRQVAGTDTQYF.

The rearrangement joins TRBV3-1 (or the pseudogene TRBV3-2) to TRBJ2-1; 9 bases fit TRBD2. Germline V gene lookup returns CDR1 LGHDT and CDR2 YNNKEL (reference sequence). V was pared by 4 bases and J by 6 bases, with 7 bases of the junction left unmatched. The CDR3 is 15 residues long. CDR3 sequence reads: CASSRGGRAGNEQFF. In nucleotides, the CDR3 is TGTGCCAGCAGCCGGGGCGGGAGGGCAGGCAATGAGCAGTTCTTC.

The chain's CDR3 is CASSPPQGLNTEAFF. The CDR3 nucleotides read TGTGCCAGCTCACCACCGCAGGGGTTAAACACTGAAGCTTTCTTT. V is TRBV18 and J is TRBJ1-1, with D tentatively TRBD1 (6 bases). Germline lookup yields CDR1 KGHSH and CDR2 LQKENI. The germline V and J ends were trimmed by 0 bases and 2 bases, with 10 bases remaining between them. This CDR3 spans 15 amino acids.

The chain links TRBV28 to TRBJ2-6, with TRBD1 matching 7 bases. This CDR3 comprises 15 residues. The trim removed 4 bases at V and 0 bases at J, leaving 0 bases unmatched. Germline V gene sequence: CDR1 MDHEN, CDR2 SYDVKM. The CDR3 loop is CASSYRGSGANVLTF. CDR3 bases: TGTGCCAGCAGTTACAGGGGCTCTGGGGCCAACGTCCTGACTTTC.

This clone was picked up one time. The chain couples TRBV4-3 to TRBJ2-7; 7 bases line up with TRBD1. Germline V gives CDR1 LGHNA, CDR2 YSLEER. The length of the CDR3 is 14 residues. V trimming: 3 bases; J trimming: 2 bases; junction bases outside the gene matches: 4. DNA of the CDR3: TGCGCCAGCAGCCAGTACCAGGGGGCCTACGAGCAGTACTTC. Its translation: CASSQYQGAYEQYF.

As to this clone: A read error may produce the germline difference seen at one junction end. Other DNA sequences in the sample encode the same CDR3. This sequence joins TRBV7-8 and TRBJ2-1, with 10 bases matching TRBD2. Germline assignment: CDR1 SGHVS and CDR2 FQNEAQ. The CDR3 extends over 17 amino acids. The DNA for the CDR3 is TGCGCCAGCAGCTTAGTGGCCCCTAGCGGGAGAAACAATGAGCAGTTCTTC. Amino acid sequence: CASSLVAPSGRNNEQFF.

This clone was observed a single time. This sequence joins TRBV5-6 and TRBJ1-1; D is unresolved. The CDR3 runs 14 residues. Germline V gives CDR1 SGHDT, CDR2 YYEEEE. Trimming took 2 bases from V and 1 from J, leaving 9 bases between them. The DNA for the CDR3 is TGTGCCAGCAGCTTCCCTTTCCCGAACACTGAAGCTTTCTTT. Translated: CASSFPFPNTEAFF.

The chain combines TRBV19 with TRBJ2-1, with 12 positions matching TRBD2. This CDR3 spans 15 amino acids. Germline assignment: CDR1 LNHDA and CDR2 SQIVND (reference sequence). With 5 bases clipped from V and 9 bases from J, the junction kept 8 bases outside the gene matches. CDR3 residues: CASSLGLAGRLEQFF. The CDR3 DNA follows: TGTGCCAGTAGTTTAGGACTAGCGGGACGACTTGAGCAGTTCTTC.

Regarding this clone: At the DNA level, this CDR3 is encoded by other sequences in the same sample as well. The chain carries TRBV6-1 and TRBJ2-7; possible D gene TRBD2, 6 bases. The CDR3 length is 13 residues. The ends were cut back, 3 bases at V and 0 bases at J, with 6 bases in the middle. Germline CDR1 reads MNHNS; CDR2 reads SASEGT. The CDR3 spells CASSEGGSYEQYF. Here the CDR3 DNA reads TGTGCCAGCAGTGAGGGGGGCTCCTACGAGCAGTACTTC.

V is TRBV14 and J is TRBJ2-3, with D unclear. The CDR3 contains 13 residues. V lost 0 bases and J 5 bases, leaving 6 bases between the germline ends. The V gene's germline CDR1 is SGHDN and CDR2 FVKESK. The CDR3, as DNA: TGTGCCAGCAGCCAAGATCTCAGAGATACGCAGTATTTT. Amino acid sequence: CASSQDLRDTQYF.

The chain carries TRBV7-2 and TRBJ1-1; no clear D. CDR3 size: 13 residues. Germline V gives CDR1 SGHTA, CDR2 FQGNSA. The V end lost 3 bases, the J end lost 1 base, and 6 bases lay between the germline ends. CDR3 sequence: CASSFTRNTEAFF. The CDR3, as DNA: TGTGCCAGCAGCTTTACAAGGAACACTGAAGCTTTCTTT.